This T cell receptor (beta chain) appears in the sequencing data of a study of T cells after yellow fever vaccination. Trimming stripped 2 bases from V and 0 bases from J, with 10 bases between. Germline CDR1 and CDR2: MNHEY and SVGAGI. CDR3 length: 15 residues. TCRdb passed the 5' RACE reads through MiXCR, listing each CDR3 protein once. Seen here are some 600,000 distinct CDR3 sequences, approximately 13% observed once, and the top ten hold under 15%. This clonotype occurred a few times. The clonotype was recovered from a man younger than 40 who received the YFV17D yellow fever vaccine. The sample consisted of PBMCs, taken on the day of the yellow fever booster vaccination. The J gene is TRBJ1-1, the V gene TRBV6-5, with a possible D match to TRBD1 (5 bases). The CDR3 DNA sequence: TGTGCCAGCAGTTACGGGGGTGAGATGAACACTGAAGCTTTCTTT. This translates into CASSYGGEMNTEAFF.